A selection of T cell receptor beta chains follows, all from one sample in a study of cytomegalovirus exposure and HLA in healthy donors. Data came from immunoSEQ multiplex PCR; TCRdb stores just in-frame clones and leaves some out. In all, the sample yields 100,000 to 150,000 clones. The sample comprised PBMCs. Source of these receptors: a man aged 18 to 35 in good health and CMV-seronegative. Both conserved end residues are part of each CDR3. The D gene is left open where the match is weak.

j_call | v_call | d_call | cdr3_nt | cdr3_aa
TRBJ2-6 | TRBV9 | . | TGTGCCAGCAGCGATCTAATCTCTGGGGCCAACGTCCTGACTTTC | CASSDLISGANVLTF
TRBJ1-3 | TRBV5-1 | TRBD1 | TGCGCCAGCAGCCCGTGGGTGGGACAGGGATTACACTCTGGAAACACCATATATTTT | CASSPWVGQGLHSGNTIYF
TRBJ1-2 | TRBV6-5 | . | TGTGCCAGCAGTTCGTCTACAGGAGGGTATGGCTACACCTTC | CASSSSTGGYGYTF
TRBJ1-1 | TRBV2 | . | TGTGCCAGCAGTTCGCAGGGGCCTGAAGCTTTCTTT | CASSSQGPEAFF
TRBJ1-5 | TRBV7-9 | . | TGTGCCAGCAGCTCGGGTCGGCCAAATCAGCCCCAGCATTTT | CASSSGRPNQPQHF
TRBJ1-3 | TRBV6-4 | TRBD1 | TGTGCCAGCAGATCGACAGGGTCTGGAAACACCATATATTTT | CASRSTGSGNTIYF
TRBJ1-1 | TRBV7-9 | . | TGTGCCAGCCTCTTGGGGGGAGGGGACACTGAAGCTTTCTTT | CASLLGGGDTEAFF
TRBJ2-1 | TRBV4-1 | TRBD2 | TGCGCCAGCAGCCCTCTGGGACTAGCGGTTAGCTCCTACAATGAGCAGTTCTTC | CASSPLGLAVSSYNEQFF
TRBJ2-2 | TRBV9 | . | TGTGCCAGCAGCGTACAGGGTCGAACCGGGGAGCTGTTTTTT | CASSVQGRTGELFF
TRBJ2-7 | TRBV6-1 | TRBD2 | TGTGCCAGCAGTGAACCCCTCTGGCGGGGGGAGTCCTACGAGCAGTACTTC | CASSEPLWRGESYEQYF